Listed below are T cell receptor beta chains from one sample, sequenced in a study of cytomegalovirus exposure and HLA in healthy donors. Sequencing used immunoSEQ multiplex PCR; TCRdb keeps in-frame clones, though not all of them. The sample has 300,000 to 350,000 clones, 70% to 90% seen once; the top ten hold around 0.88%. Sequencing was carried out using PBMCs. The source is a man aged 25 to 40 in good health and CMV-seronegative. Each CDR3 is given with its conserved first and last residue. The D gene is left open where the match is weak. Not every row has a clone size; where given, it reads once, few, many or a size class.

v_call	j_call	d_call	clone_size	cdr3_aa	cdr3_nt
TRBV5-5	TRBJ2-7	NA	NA	CASSLLHEQYF	TGTGCCAGCAGCTTGCTCCACGAGCAGTACTTC
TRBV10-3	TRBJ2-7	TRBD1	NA	CAINEDRAWDEQYF	TGTGCCATCAACGAGGACAGGGCCTGGGACGAGCAGTACTTC
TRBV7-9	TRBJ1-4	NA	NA	CASSRDIATNEKLFF	TGTGCCAGCAGTCGTGACATCGCAACTAATGAAAAACTGTTTTTT
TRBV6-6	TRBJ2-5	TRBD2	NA	CASSYGIAGGTETQYF	TGTGCCAGCAGTTACGGGATAGCGGGGGGGACAGAGACCCAGTACTTC
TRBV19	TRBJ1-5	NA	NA	CASSIDSLGQPQHF	TGTGCCAGTAGTATAGACAGCCTGGGCCAGCCCCAGCATTTT
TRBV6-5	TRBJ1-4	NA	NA	CASSELRGSRKLFF	TGTGCCAGCAGTGAGCTACGGGGGTCCAGAAAACTGTTTTTT
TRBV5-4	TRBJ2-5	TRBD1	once	CASSSGQVQETQYF	TGTGCCAGCAGCTCCGGACAGGTACAAGAGACCCAGTACTTC
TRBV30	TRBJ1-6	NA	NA	CAYERGWTRGDYNSPLHF	TGTGCCTACGAAAGGGGTTGGACCCGGGGGGACTATAATTCACCCCTCCACTTT
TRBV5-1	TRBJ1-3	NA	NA	CASRSGAASSGNTIYF	TGCGCCAGCAGATCTGGGGCGGCCAGCTCTGGAAACACCATATATTTT
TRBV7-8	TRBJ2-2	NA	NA	CASSSGGTGELFF	TGTGCCAGCAGCTCCGGTGGCACCGGGGAGCTGTTTTTT
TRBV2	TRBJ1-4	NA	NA	CASGWQSNEKLFF	TGTGCCAGCGGTTGGCAGTCTAATGAAAAACTGTTTTTT
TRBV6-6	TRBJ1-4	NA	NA	CASRRSATNEKLFF	TGTGCCAGCAGACGGAGCGCCACTAATGAAAAACTGTTTTTT
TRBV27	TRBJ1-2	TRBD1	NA	CASSPQDRDTDGYTF	TGTGCCAGCAGTCCCCAGGACAGGGATACAGATGGCTACACCTTC
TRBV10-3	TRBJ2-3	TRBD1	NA	CANGQGVTDTQYF	TGTGCCAACGGACAGGGGGTGACAGATACGCAGTATTTT
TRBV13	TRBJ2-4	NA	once	CASSFEGGPYGNIQYF	TGTGCCAGCAGCTTCGAGGGGGGGCCTTACGGAAACATTCAGTACTTC